These 3 T cell receptor beta chains originate from one sample sequenced in a study of regulatory T cells in long-lasting Graves disease. CDR3 regions were amplified by Arm-PCR using iRepertoire HTBI primers to build TCR beta libraries. TCRdb reprocessed the multiplex PCR reads with MiXCR, giving one entry per CDR3 protein. The table records about 310,000 distinct CDR3 sequences, around 21% of them present only once. Time point reported: persistent/refractory GD, antithyroid drugs over 5 years with positive TRAb. Generation of the TCR library employed RNA extracted from PBMCs. This sample comprised peripheral blood mononuclear cells (PBMCs), obtained when the disease was refractory, from a patient treated with antithyroid drugs. These receptors were taken from a female donor with Graves disease.

This clonotype was seen a handful of times. J is TRBJ2-7 and V is TRBV7-9; 8 positions match TRBD1. Per germline, CDR1 SEHNR and CDR2 FQNEAQ (reference sequence). This CDR3 spans 19 amino acids. V shed 1 base and J 3 bases; nucleotides not matched to a gene: 17. CDR3 in amino acids: CASSLGHRGVRAQDYEQYF. The DNA for the CDR3 is TGTGCCAGCAGCTTAGGCCACAGGGGGGTCAGGGCACAGGACTACGAGCAGTACTTC.

Many counts were recorded for this clonotype. The chain carries TRBV27 and TRBJ2-7; D unresolved. The CDR3 sequence is 13 residues long. Per germline, CDR1 MNHEY and CDR2 SMNVEV (reference sequence). Between the trimmed V and J ends, which lost 9 bases and 0 bases, there was a span of 12 bases. CDR3 DNA: TGTGCCAGTGGTACGGCACGCTCCTACGAGCAGTACTTC. Residues: CASGTARSYEQYF.

This clonotype was detected ten times or more. The CDR3, as DNA: TGTGCCAGCAGACTAACCGGGGCGCGGGAGACCCAGTACTTC. This sequence encodes CASRLTGARETQYF. This rearrangement joins TRBV7-9 to TRBJ2-5, with D perhaps being TRBD1 or TRBD2 (5 bases each). This CDR3 spans 14 amino acids. Between the trimmed V and J ends, which lost 6 bases and 5 bases, there was a span of 16 bases. The germline V gene encodes CDR1 SEHNR and CDR2 FQNEAQ (reference sequence).